The next 22 T cell receptor beta chains were all read from a single sample in a study of OX40 agonist ivuxolimab in advanced cancers. Produced via immunoSEQ multiplex PCR; TCRdb's table is partial and in-frame only. The sample shows some 100,000 clones, 84% of them seen only once. This specimen consisted of CD4+ or CD8+ T cells sorted from blood, obtained in a trial of the OX40 agonist ivuxolimab. The receptors were sampled from an adult with an advanced solid tumor such as melanoma, head and neck, liver or kidney cancer.

The chain employs TRBV19 and TRBJ2-2; D gene unclear. The CDR3 covers 15 residues. V was pared by 2 bases and J by 3 bases, with 10 bases between. Germline V gene lookup returns CDR1 LNHDA and CDR2 SQIVND (reference sequence). The CDR3 DNA reads TGTGCCAGTAGTATACAAGGGTCGGACACCGGGGAGCTGTTTTTT. Amino acids: CASSIQGSDTGELFF. The full variable domain, its missing parts supplied by reference TRBV19 and TRBJ2-2, is DGGITQSPKYLFRKEGQNVTLSCEQNLNHDAMYWYRQDPGQGLRLIYYSQIVNDFQKGDIAEGYSVSREKKESFPLTVTSAQKNPTAFYLCASSIQGSDTGELFFGEGSRLTVL.

The J gene is TRBJ2-5, the V gene TRBV15; D may be TRBD2 (5 bases). V lost 0 bases and J lost 1, with 9 bases in between. CDR3 length: 15 residues. In germline, CDR1 is LNHNV, CDR2 YYDKDF (reference sequence). In DNA form, the CDR3 reads TGTGCCACCAGCAGAGATCCCACTAGCCAAGAGACCCAGTACTTC. This translates into CATSRDPTSQETQYF.

This rearrangement joins TRBV7-2 to TRBJ1-1; perhaps TRBD1 as D (5 bases). Trimming pared 6 bases from V and 0 bases from J, leaving 14 bases between. The CDR3 totals 15 residues. Germline CDR1 is SGHTA and CDR2 is FQGNSA. CDR3: CASSLSAGMNTEAFF. The CDR3 DNA is TGTGCCAGCAGTTTGTCGGCAGGGATGAACACTGAAGCTTTCTTT.

The rearrangement joins TRBV6-1 to TRBJ1-6, with TRBD1 matching over 7 bases. CDR1 is MNHNS, CDR2 SASEGT, per germline. Trimming removed 6 bases from V and 4 bases from J; junction bases left unmatched: 6. This CDR3 comprises 15 residues. CDR3 in amino acids: CASRKGQEYNSPLHF. The DNA for the CDR3 is TGTGCCAGCAGAAAAGGACAGGAGTATAATTCACCCCTCCACTTT.

The chain couples TRBV19 to TRBJ1-2, with unresolved D. Germline-derived CDR1 and CDR2 are LNHDA and SQIVND (reference sequence). Between the trimmed V and J ends, which lost 5 bases and 3 bases, there was a span of 22 bases. This CDR3 has 17 residues. The DNA of the CDR3 is TGTGCCAGTAGTCTCAAGCTGACCCATCGGATTGACTATGGCTACACCTTC. It translates to CASSLKLTHRIDYGYTF.

The chain has TRBV5-1 and TRBJ2-1; 8 nucleotides line up with TRBD2. In germline, CDR1 is SGHRS, CDR2 YFSETQ. Trimming at V came to 3 bases and at J to 9 bases, leaving 14 bases not matched to a gene. This CDR3 region has 16 residues. CDR3 sequence: CASSSPGGIDNGEQFF. The CDR3 coding sequence is TGCGCCAGCAGCTCGCCGGGGGGGATTGACAACGGTGAGCAGTTCTTC.

The V gene is TRBV28, the J gene TRBJ1-1; D remains ambiguous. In germline, CDR1 is MDHEN, CDR2 SYDVKM. V was cut by 7 bases and J by 3 bases, with 3 bases left in between. The CDR3 runs 10 residues. The CDR3 DNA sequence: TGTGCCAGCAAGGACACTGAAGCTTTCTTT. Its translation: CASKDTEAFF.

This clone was recorded once. V is TRBV6-6 and J is TRBJ2-7; TRBD1 aligns across 11 bases. Germline-derived CDR1 and CDR2 are MNHNY and SVGAGI (reference sequence). V lost 2 bases, J lost 3 bases, and 3 bases stayed unmatched. The CDR3 runs to 15 residues. The chain's CDR3 is CASSYRDRGNYEQYF. CDR3 nucleotide sequence: TGTGCCAGCAGTTACCGGGACAGGGGGAACTACGAGCAGTACTTC.

V usage is TRBV18 and J usage is TRBJ2-2, with D unclear. V lost 6 bases to trimming and J lost 0 bases, with 8 bases between them. The V gene's germline CDR1 is KGHSH and CDR2 LQKENI. The CDR3 is 14 residues long. The CDR3 nucleotides are TGTGCCAGCTCTCTAACACCGAACACCGGGGAGCTGTTTTTT. Translating it yields CASSLTPNTGELFF.

The chain combines TRBV28 with TRBJ1-2; D may be TRBD1 (5 bases). The germline V and J ends were trimmed by 5 bases and 8 bases, with 12 bases remaining between them. This CDR3 is 12 amino acids long. Germline CDR1 is MDHEN and CDR2 is SYDVKM. The CDR3 is CASSDQGGGYTF. The DNA for the CDR3 is TGTGCCAGCAGTGACCAGGGTGGCGGCTACACCTTC.

This sequence joins TRBV7-2 and TRBJ2-7, with D perhaps TRBD1 (7 bases). The germline gives CDR1 SGHTA, CDR2 FQGNSA. Deletions cut 1 base from V and 8 bases from J, with 15 bases between. The CDR3 has 14 amino acids. This chain's CDR3 is CASSLGPGGRKQYF. The CDR3 nucleotides read TGTGCCAGCAGCTTAGGCCCAGGGGGGCGGAAGCAGTACTTC. Drawing the rest from reference TRBV7-2 and TRBJ2-7, the complete variable domain is GAGVSQSPSNKVTEKGKDVELRCDPISGHTALYWYRQSLGQGLEFLIYFQGNSAPDKSGLPSDRFSAERTGGSVSTLTIQRTQQEDSAVYLCASSLGPGGRKQYFGPGTRLTVT.

This clone appeared once. The chain has TRBV7-2 and TRBJ2-3; 8 positions agree with TRBD2. Germline CDR1 is SGHTA and CDR2 is FQGNSA. The V gene end was trimmed by 0 bases and the J gene end by 1 base; junction bases not matched to a gene: 6. This CDR3 spans 17 amino acids. The CDR3 reads CASSLANFGGGTDTQYF. The CDR3 bases are TGTGCCAGCAGCTTAGCGAACTTCGGGGGGGGCACAGATACGCAGTATTTT.

This clone was found once. The chain employs TRBV6-5 and TRBJ1-2; 7 bases map to TRBD1. V trimming: 5 bases; J trimming: 6 bases; junction bases outside the gene matches: 6. There are 13 residues in the CDR3. Germline-derived CDR1 and CDR2 are MNHEY and SVGAGI. The CDR3 sequence: CASSTRQGHGYTF. The CDR3, as DNA: TGTGCCAGCAGTACCCGACAGGGCCATGGCTACACCTTC.

This rearrangement joins TRBV5-4 to TRBJ2-2; the D gene is possibly TRBD2 (6 bases). CDR1 is SGHNT and CDR2 is YYREEE in the germline V gene (reference sequence). The CDR3 has 14 amino acids. Trimming pared 0 bases from V and 7 bases from J, leaving 10 bases between. The chain's CDR3 is CASSLAGGGGELFF. CDR3 coding DNA: TGTGCCAGCAGCTTGGCCGGGGGAGGCGGGGAGCTGTTTTTT. Based on the CDR3 plus reference TRBV5-4 and TRBJ2-2, the full variable domain is ETGVTQSPTHLIKTRGQQVTLRCSSQSGHNTVSWYQQALGQGPQFIFQYYREEENGRGNFPPRFSGLQFPNYSSELNVNALELDDSALYLCASSLAGGGGELFFGEGSRLTVL.

This clone was seen a handful of times. The gene calls are TRBV6-5 and TRBJ1-5; tentatively, D is TRBD1 (5 bases). V was clipped by 3 bases and J by 3 bases, with 9 bases between them. Germline V gene sequence: CDR1 MNHEY, CDR2 SVGAGI. The CDR3 totals 14 residues. As DNA, the CDR3 is TGTGCCAGCAGTTATGGGGGGAACAATCAGCCCCAGCATTTT. Its translation is CASSYGGNNQPQHF.

This clone appeared a single time. The CDR3 here is CASSSGLTGELFF. CDR3 in DNA: TGTGCCAGCAGCTCTGGCTTGACCGGGGAGCTGTTTTTT. The V call is TRBV7-3, the J call TRBJ2-2, with D hard to call. The length of the CDR3 is 13 residues. Germline values: CDR1 SGHTA, CDR2 FQGTGA. Trimming left V 4 bases short and J 5 bases short, with 8 bases between.

The chain is built from TRBV6-5 and TRBJ2-5; the D call may be TRBD1 or TRBD2 (5 bases each). Germline V gene lookup returns CDR1 MNHEY and CDR2 SVGAGI. The length of the CDR3 is 15 residues. The V and J ends lost 6 bases and 1 base respectively, with 15 bases between them. CDR3 nucleotides: TGTGCCAGCAGCCCTAATTGGGGGAGCCAAGAGACCCAGTACTTC. Translation gives CASSPNWGSQETQYF.

A remark on this clone: Other DNA sequences in the same sample also yield this CDR3. V is TRBV19 and J is TRBJ1-2; 10 nucleotides line up with TRBD1. Germline values: CDR1 LNHDA, CDR2 SQIVND (reference sequence). CDR3 length: 15 residues. Unmatched junction bases numbered 5, after V lost 4 bases and J lost 3 bases. CDR3: CASSRTGTGDYGYTF. The CDR3 nucleotides are TGTGCCAGTAGTAGAACCGGGACAGGGGACTATGGCTACACCTTC.

The rearrangement joins TRBV2 to TRBJ2-7, with D possibly TRBD1 on 6 matching bases. The germline CDR1 and CDR2 sequences are SNHLY and FYNNEI. The CDR3 sequence is 13 residues long. V dropped 11 bases and J dropped 2 bases, with 16 bases sitting between them. Here the CDR3 reads CAAGGQTPYEQYV. CDR3 nucleotide sequence: TGTGCCGCTGGTGGACAGACCCCCTACGAGCAGTACGTC.

V gene TRBV30 combines with J gene TRBJ1-2, with TRBD1 matching 7 bases. Trimming at V came to 1 base and at J to 9 bases, leaving 8 bases not matched to a gene. The CDR3 is made up of 13 amino acids. Germline V CDR1 and CDR2: GTSNPN, SVGIG (reference sequence). In DNA form, the CDR3 reads TGTGCCTGGAGTGGACAGGGTGTCATTCGCTACACCTTC. Translated: CAWSGQGVIRYTF. Using reference TRBV30 and TRBJ1-2 for the parts outside the CDR3, the full variable domain is SQTIHQWPATLVQPVGSPLSLECTVEGTSNPNLYWYRQAAGRGLQLLFYSVGIGQISSEVPQNLSASRPQDRQFILSSKKLLLSDSGFYLCAWSGQGVIRYTFGSGTRLTVV.

This rearrangement joins TRBV28 to TRBJ1-2, with 7 positions matching TRBD1. V lost 7 bases, J lost 7 bases, and 12 bases stayed unmatched. CDR1 and CDR2 (germline): MDHEN, SYDVKM. This CDR3 region has 14 residues. CDR3 region: CASTTLDREIGYTF. CDR3 DNA sequence: TGTGCCAGCACCACCTTAGACAGGGAGATTGGCTACACCTTC.

The J gene is TRBJ2-7, the V gene TRBV6-5; 7 bases are shared with TRBD1. With V trimmed by 8 bases and J by 3 bases, 7 bases remained unmatched. In germline, CDR1 is MNHEY, CDR2 SVGAGI. The CDR3 extends over 13 amino acids. This CDR3 reads CASSRGQYYEQYF. DNA for the CDR3: TGTGCCAGCTCCCGGGGACAGTACTACGAGCAGTACTTC.